Listed below are T cell receptor beta chains from one sample, sequenced in a study of T cells in Graves' hyperthyroidism and ophthalmopathy. TCRdb re-called the multiplex PCR reads through MiXCR, storing one row per CDR3 protein. In the table there are more than 500,000 distinct CDR3 sequences, approximately 14% of which are singletons. Sequenced sample: blood. The origin of the receptors is a woman aged 40 to 55 with Graves' ophthalmopathy. Both conserved end residues are part of each CDR3. Expanded clones are given a class, and other clones once, few, many or no size at all.

clone_size	j_call	v_call	cdr3_aa
many	TRBJ1-1	TRBV29-1	CSVGSGETEAFF
many	TRBJ1-5	TRBV10-3	CATAGPDQPQHF
many	TRBJ2-7	TRBV30	CALIQAGRSDEQYF
many	TRBJ2-2	TRBV11-1	CASSLVGVGELFF
many	TRBJ2-4	TRBV28	CASRSGGQGAKNIQYF
many	TRBJ2-5	TRBV6-1	CASSEIGLAGLETQYF
many	TRBJ2-5	TRBV24-1	CATSDFGVGSGETQYF
many	TRBJ1-1	TRBV30	CAWTLDRDGIAFF
few	TRBJ1-1	TRBV6-1	CASSERATGGEDTEAFF
-	TRBJ2-7	TRBV6-1	CASRPATGSEQYF
many	TRBJ2-7	TRBV2	CASRGTEVTYEQYF
many	TRBJ2-5	TRBV7-3	CASSRTGAETQYF
-	TRBJ1-1	TRBV14	CASSQVTGRGTEAFF
-	TRBJ2-5	TRBV12-3/TRBV12-4	CASSTRTGGANETQYF
-	TRBJ1-5	TRBV28	CASRGTIKGAYQPQHF
-	TRBJ2-2	TRBV9	CASSGTNTGELFF
many	TRBJ2-7	TRBV7-8	CASSQSEGSYEQYF
many	TRBJ2-7	TRBV27	CASSSNPGQISYEQYF
many	TRBJ2-7	TRBV30	CAWSESLSSYEQYF
-	TRBJ2-5	TRBV20-1	CSASTPRRQETQYF
many	TRBJ1-1	TRBV6-2/TRBV6-3	CASSQNEYTEAFF
many	TRBJ2-2	TRBV6-4	CASSAQGANGELFF
-	TRBJ1-1	TRBV7-2	CASSLAGQAVGTEAFF
-	TRBJ2-4	TRBV28	CASQLAGGPNIQYF
many	TRBJ2-5	TRBV28	CASRLWGNPETQYF
many	TRBJ2-7	TRBV7-2	CASSLPHGSGAPYEQYF
-	TRBJ1-5	TRBV11-2	CASSYYGNSNQPQHF
many	TRBJ1-2	TRBV20-1	CSAAVGQGVGYTF
-	TRBJ1-2	TRBV29-1	CSVKDREGYGYTF
many	TRBJ1-1	TRBV28	CASSSGTAQNTEAFF
many	TRBJ1-1	TRBV12-3/TRBV12-4	CASSLPGGRPEAFF
many	TRBJ2-7	TRBV14	CASSHVAGGYYEQYF
few	TRBJ1-1	TRBV4-3	CASSQVSGVEAFF
many	TRBJ2-7	TRBV7-8	CASRRLAGVSEQYF
many	TRBJ2-2	TRBV28	CASTSRRTGELFF
few	TRBJ2-7	TRBV28	CASSLGTNAYEQYF
few	TRBJ2-1	TRBV5-1	CASGAGGGDEQFF
-	TRBJ2-7	TRBV29-1	CSVEWTGGYEQYF
many	TRBJ2-1	TRBV12-3/TRBV12-4	CASSFSGSHEQFF
-	TRBJ2-5	TRBV6-1	CASRGTGGFETQYF
many	TRBJ1-2	TRBV12-3/TRBV12-4	CASTMSEGMDGYTF
many	TRBJ2-7	TRBV28	CASRKQPGSSYEQYF
many	TRBJ2-5	TRBV28	CASSALAGGLETQYF
few	TRBJ2-7	TRBV12-3/TRBV12-4	CASATGDYEQYF
many	TRBJ1-1	TRBV28	CASSETRTFEAFF
-	TRBJ2-3	TRBV6-2/TRBV6-3	CASSSWGGTDTDTQYF
-	TRBJ2-7	TRBV29-1	CSVRHSSYEQYF
many	TRBJ2-2	TRBV11-2	CASSFSTNTGELFF
many	TRBJ1-6	TRBV11-2	CASSLQSYNSPLHF
many	TRBJ1-1	TRBV28	CASRPRGGVAFF
few	TRBJ2-7	TRBV5-1	CASSITGGGYEQYF
-	TRBJ1-5	TRBV12-3/TRBV12-4	CASSWDRAYQPQHF
many	TRBJ2-7	TRBV28	CASSRDINEQYF